These 27 T cell receptor beta chains originate from one sample sequenced in a study of shared clonotypes between healthy human individuals (dated by TCRdb to 2018 to 2020). The library was generated by the immunoSEQ multiplex PCR assay. TCRdb retrieved this table from immuneACCESS and kept in-frame rearrangements only. Not all clones are present; in checked studies, unresolved V genes account for under half, and no reason is known for the remainder. Counted in this sample were about 960,000 clones; over 75% of them appeared once. Over 1.3% of the sample is taken by the ten largest. Sequenced sample: memory CD4+ T cells sorted from blood. The sample's cell subset or site label, in plain terms: CD45RA-negative fraction. The source is a man aged 18 to 29 in good health.

The J gene is TRBJ2-7, the V gene TRBV18; 13 bases match TRBD2. The ends lost 0 bases at V and 5 bases at J; junction bases unmatched: 7. In germline, CDR1 is KGHSH, CDR2 LQKENI. This CDR3 is 17 amino acids long. CDR3 sequence: CASSPPLTSGRNHEQYF. CDR3 sequence (DNA): TGTGCCAGCTCACCACCCTTGACTAGCGGGAGGAACCACGAGCAGTACTTC.

This chain uses TRBV9 with TRBJ2-1, with 7 bases aligning to TRBD2. This CDR3 comprises 16 residues. The V and J ends lost 3 bases and 9 bases, in that order; junction bases with no gene match: 15. Per the germline V gene, CDR1 is SGDLS and CDR2 is YYNGEE. CDR3 amino acids: CASSALRERDLTEQFF. In DNA, the CDR3 is TGTGCCAGCAGCGCACTGCGCGAGCGGGATCTTACTGAGCAGTTCTTC.

This clone was seen only once. V usage is TRBV6-1 and J usage is TRBJ2-3; D remains ambiguous. Trimming pared 5 bases from V and 2 bases from J, leaving 8 bases between. The CDR3 runs to 13 residues. Germline V gives CDR1 MNHNS, CDR2 SASEGT. The CDR3, as DNA: TGTGCCAGCAGTCTAAGGGACACAGATACGCAGTATTTT. Translation: CASSLRDTDTQYF.

CDR3 sequence: CASSRQGANYGYTF. The CDR3 DNA follows: TGTGCCAGCTCACGACAGGGTGCGAACTATGGCTACACCTTC. The chain joins TRBV18 to TRBJ1-2; TRBD1 matches 7 bases. Per the germline V gene, CDR1 is KGHSH and CDR2 is LQKENI. V lost 4 bases, J lost 2 bases, and 4 bases stayed unmatched. The CDR3 runs to 14 residues.

This chain uses TRBV6-1 with TRBJ1-5, with D possibly matching TRBD1 (5 bases). This CDR3 is 13 amino acids long. V was trimmed by 8 bases and J by 4 bases, leaving 12 bases between them. The germline V gene encodes CDR1 MNHNS and CDR2 SASEGT. The CDR3 here is CASRETANQPQHF. CDR3 nucleotides: TGTGCCAGCCGCGAGACAGCAAATCAGCCCCAGCATTTT.

The gene calls are TRBV7-8 and TRBJ2-7, with a possible D match to TRBD2 (6 bases). CDR1 SGHVS and CDR2 FQNEAQ come from the germline V gene. CDR3 length: 17 residues. Trimming left V 5 bases short and J 6 bases short, with 26 bases between. The CDR3 loop reads CASSHIPPQRAPLEQYF. The CDR3 coding sequence is TGTGCCAGCAGCCACATCCCCCCCCAGCGGGCCCCCCTCGAGCAGTACTTC. Looking up the rest from reference TRBV7-8 and TRBJ2-7 gives the full variable domain: GAGVSQSPRYKVAKRGQDVALRCDPISGHVSLFWYQQALGQGPEFLTYFQNEAQLDKSGLPSDRFFAERPEGSVSTLKIQRTQQEDSAVYLCASSHIPPQRAPLEQYFGPGTRLTVT.

The V gene is TRBV6-5, the J gene TRBJ2-1; D is ambiguous. V shed 0 bases and J shed 8 bases, with 14 bases lying between them. Per the germline V gene, CDR1 is MNHEY and CDR2 is SVGAGI. The CDR3 extends over 15 amino acids. CDR3 protein: CASSYSARFGYEQFF. CDR3 nucleotides: TGTGCCAGCAGTTACTCCGCTAGGTTCGGTTATGAGCAGTTCTTC.

The chain carries TRBV6-1 and TRBJ2-5, with a possible D match to TRBD1 (5 bases). Germline-derived CDR1 and CDR2 are MNHNS and SASEGT. The length of the CDR3 is 14 residues. V shed 0 bases and J shed 4 bases, with 9 bases lying between them. The CDR3 sequence is CASSEAWGIETQYF. In nucleotides, the CDR3 is TGTGCCAGCAGTGAAGCGTGGGGCATAGAGACCCAGTACTTC.

The rearrangement uses TRBV7-2 and TRBJ1-2, with 7 bases aligning to TRBD1. CDR3 length: 14 amino acids. Germline lookup yields CDR1 SGHTA and CDR2 FQGNSA. V lost 5 bases to trimming and J lost 6 bases; unmatched junction nucleotides: 9. The CDR3 nucleotides are TGTGCCAGCAGCACACGTGACAGGGCCAATGGCTACACCTTC. It is translated as CASSTRDRANGYTF.

The chain employs TRBV6-1 and TRBJ1-2; D not certain. CDR3 length equals 13 residues. Germline values: CDR1 MNHNS, CDR2 SASEGT. V was cut by 4 bases and J by 7 bases, with 13 bases left in between. In nucleotides, the CDR3 is TGTGCCAGCAGTGTGGGCAGGCCGGGTGGCTACACCTTC. It encodes CASSVGRPGGYTF.

This chain uses TRBV7-9 with TRBJ2-7, with D possibly matching TRBD2 (6 bases). The CDR3 loop spans 13 amino acids. CDR1 is SEHNR, CDR2 FQNEAQ, per germline (reference sequence). V was cut by 11 bases and J by 4 bases, with 18 bases left in between. CDR3 nucleotide sequence: TGTGCCGTAGTTACAGCGGGTGGGTACGAGCAGTACTTC. Protein product: CAVVTAGGYEQYF.

The gene calls are TRBV21-1 and TRBJ1-2; TRBD1, the table's D call, was not compared with the DNA. TRBV21-1 is marked as a pseudogene. This CDR3 spans 11 amino acids. CDR3 amino acids: CASGTGVGYTF. CDR3 DNA: TGTGCCAGCGGGACAGGGGTTGGCTACACCTTC.

The rearrangement joins TRBV19 to TRBJ1-5, with D possibly being TRBD1 (5 bases). This CDR3 is built from 15 residues. Germline V CDR1 and CDR2: LNHDA, SQIVND (reference sequence). V was cut by 5 bases and J by 3 bases, with 14 bases left in between. CDR3 sequence reads: CASSRPTAPNQPQHF. CDR3 coding DNA: TGTGCCAGTAGTCGTCCGACAGCACCCAATCAGCCCCAGCATTTT.

The chain couples TRBV15 to TRBJ1-2, with D possibly TRBD1 on 5 matching bases. V lost 4 bases and J lost 2, with 8 bases in between. Germline V CDR1 and CDR2: LNHNV, YYDKDF (reference sequence). The CDR3 has 13 amino acids. This chain's CDR3 is CATSTGLNYGYTF. The CDR3 DNA reads TGTGCCACCAGCACAGGGCTGAACTATGGCTACACCTTC.

The gene calls are TRBV6-6 and TRBJ2-2; possibly TRBD1 for D (7 bases). Germline V CDR1 and CDR2: MNHNY, SVGAGI (reference sequence). The V end lost 6 bases, the J end lost 5 bases, and 16 bases lay between the germline ends. The CDR3 has 15 amino acids. Written as DNA, the CDR3 is TGTGCCAGCAGCCTCGACAGGGCGGGAACCGGGGAGCTGTTTTTT. As protein: CASSLDRAGTGELFF.

The chain uses TRBV7-9 and TRBJ1-3; D is possibly TRBD1 (5 bases). V lost 5 bases to trimming and J lost 4 bases, with 12 bases between them. The germline V gene has CDR1 SEHNR and CDR2 FQNEAQ (reference sequence). CDR3 length: 14 residues. CDR3 sequence reads: CASSLTGTGNTIYF. As DNA, the CDR3 is TGTGCCAGCAGCCTTACCGGGACGGGAAACACCATATATTTT.

The rearrangement joins TRBV2 to TRBJ2-3, with D possibly TRBD1 on 6 matching bases. V lost 4 bases to trimming and J lost 5 bases, with 13 bases between them. The CDR3 has 14 amino acids. The germline gives CDR1 SNHLY, CDR2 FYNNEI. The CDR3 here is CASSVGRGKDTQYF. CDR3 DNA sequence: TGTGCCAGCAGTGTTGGTAGGGGGAAAGATACGCAGTATTTT.

V and J are TRBV6-1 and TRBJ2-2; D gene uncertain. The germline CDR1 and CDR2 sequences are MNHNS and SASEGT. CDR3 size: 15 residues. Trimming shortened V by 0 bases and J by 5 bases, and 10 bases separated the two germline ends. The CDR3 nucleotides are TGTGCCAGCAGTGAAGCCTCAGCTACTACCGGGGAGCTGTTTTTT. Its protein is CASSEASATTGELFF.

V gene TRBV28 combines with J gene TRBJ2-7; D not certain. The V end was cut by 3 bases, the J end by 6 bases, with 6 bases between. Per germline, CDR1 MDHEN and CDR2 SYDVKM. The CDR3 contains 11 residues. As DNA, the CDR3 is TGTGCCAGCAGTTTGGAGTCCGAGCAGTACTTC. Translating gives CASSLESEQYF.

Only a few counts were recorded for this clone. The CDR3, as DNA: TGTGCCTGGAGTGGACGAGGTTTGGATGCTTTCTTT. Translation: CAWSGRGLDAFF. The rearrangement uses TRBV30 and TRBJ1-1; D unclear. CDR3 length: 12 amino acids. The V gene lost 1 base and the J gene lost 11 bases, with 14 bases spanning the gap. Germline CDR1 GTSNPN, CDR2 SVGIG (reference sequence).

This chain connects TRBV19 to TRBJ1-1; D is ambiguous. Germline-derived CDR1 and CDR2 are LNHDA and SQIVND (reference sequence). The CDR3 has 15 residues. Trimming removed 5 bases from V and 4 bases from J, with 17 bases in between. CDR3 in amino acids: CASSAAWGLGTEAFF. CDR3 in DNA: TGTGCCAGTAGTGCCGCCTGGGGTCTGGGCACTGAAGCTTTCTTT.

The chain links TRBV5-5 to TRBJ1-1; D remains ambiguous. This CDR3 is built from 13 residues. Per germline, CDR1 SGHKS and CDR2 YYEKEE (reference sequence). The V end lost 8 bases, the J end lost 7 bases, and 18 bases lay between the germline ends. The DNA of the CDR3 is TGTGCCAGTACCCTAAGTGGGCTCGGTGAAGCTTTCTTT. Amino acids: CASTLSGLGEAFF.

This clone appeared a few times. The chain couples TRBV9 to TRBJ1-5, with unresolved D. This CDR3 region has 15 residues. Trimming removed 0 bases from V and 8 bases from J, with 15 bases in between. Germline loops: CDR1 SGDLS, CDR2 YYNGEE. CDR3 loop: CASSVGNGMVEPQHF. The CDR3 DNA follows: TGTGCCAGCAGCGTAGGTAACGGCATGGTCGAGCCCCAGCATTTT.

The chain couples TRBV5-4 to TRBJ2-7, with TRBD1 matching 8 bases. Per the germline V gene, CDR1 is SGHNT and CDR2 is YYREEE (reference sequence). After removal of 3 bases from V and 9 bases from J, the junction contained 11 bases not matched to a gene. The CDR3 runs 14 residues. CDR3 sequence reads: CASSYRTGSKVQYF. DNA for the CDR3: TGTGCCAGCAGCTACCGGACAGGGAGTAAGGTGCAGTACTTC.

The chain combines TRBV7-9 with TRBJ2-5; weak D call: TRBD2 (6 bases). V lost 4 bases and J lost 5, with 29 bases in between. CDR3 length equals 19 residues. Germline-derived CDR1 and CDR2 are SEHNR and FQNEAQ (reference sequence). The CDR3 is CASSSDRRLNRGSGETQYF. CDR3 bases: TGTGCCAGCAGCTCCGACCGTCGACTAAACCGGGGGTCGGGGGAGACCCAGTACTTC.

To note about this clone: Other DNA sequences in this sample translate to the same CDR3. The V and J genes are TRBV2 and TRBJ1-3; 7 bases line up with TRBD1. The CDR3 runs to 15 residues. The V segment lost 3 bases and the J segment 0 bases; nucleotides outside the gene matches: 2. Germline V gene data show CDR1 as SNHLY and CDR2 as FYNNEI. Here the CDR3 reads CASSERQGSGNTIYF. CDR3 nucleotides: TGTGCCAGCAGTGAGCGACAGGGCTCTGGAAACACCATATATTTT.

The CDR3 is CASSPDRDLGIEKLFF. The CDR3 bases are TGCGCCAGCAGCCCAGACAGGGACTTAGGTATTGAAAAACTGTTTTTT. This rearrangement joins TRBV4-1 to TRBJ1-4, with 7 bases fitting TRBD1. The CDR3 has 16 amino acids. V lost 4 bases and J lost 7; bases outside the gene matches: 12. In germline, CDR1 is MGHRA, CDR2 YSYEKL.